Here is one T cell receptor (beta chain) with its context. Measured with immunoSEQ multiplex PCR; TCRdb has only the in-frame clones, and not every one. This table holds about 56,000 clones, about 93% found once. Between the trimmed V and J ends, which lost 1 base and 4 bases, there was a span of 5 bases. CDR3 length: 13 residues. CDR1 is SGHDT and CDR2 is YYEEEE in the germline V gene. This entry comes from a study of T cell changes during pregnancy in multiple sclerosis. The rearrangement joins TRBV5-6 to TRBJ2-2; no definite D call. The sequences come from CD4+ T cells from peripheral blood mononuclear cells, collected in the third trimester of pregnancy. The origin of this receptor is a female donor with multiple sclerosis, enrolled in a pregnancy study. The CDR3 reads CASSLSRTGELFF. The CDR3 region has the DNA TGTGCCAGCAGCTTGAGCCGCACCGGGGAGCTGTTTTTT.